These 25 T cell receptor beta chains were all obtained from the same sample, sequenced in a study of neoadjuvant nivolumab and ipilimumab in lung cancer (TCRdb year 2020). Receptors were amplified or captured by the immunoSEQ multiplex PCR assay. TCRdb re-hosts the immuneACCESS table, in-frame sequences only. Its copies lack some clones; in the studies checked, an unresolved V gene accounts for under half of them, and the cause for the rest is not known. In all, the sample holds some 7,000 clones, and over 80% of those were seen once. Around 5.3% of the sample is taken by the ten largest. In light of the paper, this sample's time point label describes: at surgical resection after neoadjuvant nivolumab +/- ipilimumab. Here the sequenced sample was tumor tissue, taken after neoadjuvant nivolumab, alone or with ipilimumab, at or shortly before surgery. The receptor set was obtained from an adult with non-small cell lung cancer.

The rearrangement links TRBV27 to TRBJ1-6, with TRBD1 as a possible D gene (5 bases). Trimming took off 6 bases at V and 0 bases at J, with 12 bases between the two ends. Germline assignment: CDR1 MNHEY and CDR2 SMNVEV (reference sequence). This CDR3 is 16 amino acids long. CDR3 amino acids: CASREKGSSYNSPLHF. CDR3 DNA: TGTGCCAGCAGAGAAAAGGGGAGCTCCTATAATTCACCCCTCCACTTT.

CDR3 bases: TGTGCCAGCAGCTTACACCCGGGGGTCAGAGAGACCCAGTACTTC. Its protein product is CASSLHPGVRETQYF. The rearrangement joins TRBV11-2 to TRBJ2-5, with D possibly being TRBD2 (6 bases). This CDR3 is built from 15 residues. Germline lookup yields CDR1 SGHAT and CDR2 FQNNGV. With 2 bases removed from V and 4 bases from J, the gap between germline ends came to 14 bases.

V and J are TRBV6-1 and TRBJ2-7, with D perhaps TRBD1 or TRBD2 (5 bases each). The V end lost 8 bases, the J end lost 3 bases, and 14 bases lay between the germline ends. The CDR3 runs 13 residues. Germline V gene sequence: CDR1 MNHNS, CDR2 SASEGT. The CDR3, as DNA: TGTGCCAGCTCCGGGACGGGGCTCTACGAGCAGTACTTC. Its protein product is CASSGTGLYEQYF.

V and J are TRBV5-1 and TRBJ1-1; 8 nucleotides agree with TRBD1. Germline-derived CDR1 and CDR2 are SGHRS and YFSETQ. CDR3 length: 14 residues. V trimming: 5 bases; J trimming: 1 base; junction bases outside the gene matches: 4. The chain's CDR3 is CASRRDRTNTEAFF. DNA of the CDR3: TGCGCCAGCAGACGGGACAGGACGAACACTGAAGCTTTCTTT.

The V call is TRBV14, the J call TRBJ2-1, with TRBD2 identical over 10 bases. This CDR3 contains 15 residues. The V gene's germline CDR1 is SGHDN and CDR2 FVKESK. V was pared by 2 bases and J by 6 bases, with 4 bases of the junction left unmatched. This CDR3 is CASSQWLAGANEQFF. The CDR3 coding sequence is TGTGCCAGCAGCCAATGGCTAGCGGGGGCCAATGAGCAGTTCTTC.

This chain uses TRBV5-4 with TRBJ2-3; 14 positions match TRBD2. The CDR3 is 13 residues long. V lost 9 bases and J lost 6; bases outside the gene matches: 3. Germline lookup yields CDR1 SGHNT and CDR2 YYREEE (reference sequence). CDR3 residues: CATTSGGADTQYF. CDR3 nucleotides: TGTGCCACGACTAGCGGGGGGGCCGATACGCAGTATTTT. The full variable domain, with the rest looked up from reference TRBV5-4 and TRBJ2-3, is ETGVTQSPTHLIKTRGQQVTLRCSSQSGHNTVSWYQQALGQGPQFIFQYYREEENGRGNFPPRFSGLQFPNYSSELNVNALELDDSALYLCATTSGGADTQYFGPGTRLTVL.

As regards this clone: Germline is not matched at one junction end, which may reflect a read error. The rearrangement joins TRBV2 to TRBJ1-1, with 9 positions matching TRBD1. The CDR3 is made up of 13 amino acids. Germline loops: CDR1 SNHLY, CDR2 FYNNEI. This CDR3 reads CASTDGPGQGGNF. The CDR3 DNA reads TGTGCCAGCACCGACGGACCGGGACAGGGTGGGAACTTT.

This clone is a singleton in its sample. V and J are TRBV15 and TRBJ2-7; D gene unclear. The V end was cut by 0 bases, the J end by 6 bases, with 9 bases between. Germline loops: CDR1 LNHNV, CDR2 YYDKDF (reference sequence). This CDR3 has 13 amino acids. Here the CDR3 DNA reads TGTGCCACCAGCAGAGATGCCCCAAGCGAGCAGTACTTC. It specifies CATSRDAPSEQYF.

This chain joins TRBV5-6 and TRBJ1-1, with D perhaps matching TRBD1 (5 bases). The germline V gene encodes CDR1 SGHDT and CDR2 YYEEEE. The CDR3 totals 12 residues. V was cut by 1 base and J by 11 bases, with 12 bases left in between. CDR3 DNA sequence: TGTGCCAGCAGCTTGAATGGGGGGGAGGCTTTCTTT. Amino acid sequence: CASSLNGGEAFF.

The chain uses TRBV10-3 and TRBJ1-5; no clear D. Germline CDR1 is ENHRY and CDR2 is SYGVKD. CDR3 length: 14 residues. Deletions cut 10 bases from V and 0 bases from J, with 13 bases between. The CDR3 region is CATSAVDSNQPQHF. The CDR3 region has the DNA TGTGCCACCTCGGCGGTGGATAGCAATCAGCCCCAGCATTTT.

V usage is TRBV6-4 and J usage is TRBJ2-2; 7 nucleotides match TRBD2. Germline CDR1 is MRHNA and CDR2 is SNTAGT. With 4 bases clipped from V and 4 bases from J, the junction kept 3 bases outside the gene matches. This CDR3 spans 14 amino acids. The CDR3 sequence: CASSGEGSTGELFF. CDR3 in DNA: TGTGCCAGCAGTGGGGAGGGATCCACCGGGGAGCTGTTTTTT.

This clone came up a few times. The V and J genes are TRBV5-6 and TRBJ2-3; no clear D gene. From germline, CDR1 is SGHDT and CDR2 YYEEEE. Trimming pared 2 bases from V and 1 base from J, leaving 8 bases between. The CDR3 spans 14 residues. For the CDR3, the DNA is TGTGCCAGCAGCTTATACGTTGGCACAGATACGCAGTATTTT. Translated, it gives CASSLYVGTDTQYF.

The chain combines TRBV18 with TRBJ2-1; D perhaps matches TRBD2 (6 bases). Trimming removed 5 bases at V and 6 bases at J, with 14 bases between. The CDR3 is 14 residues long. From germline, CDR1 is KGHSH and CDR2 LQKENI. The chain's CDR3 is CASSFGGVGNEQFF. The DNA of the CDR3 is TGTGCCAGCTCATTCGGGGGTGTAGGCAATGAGCAGTTCTTC.

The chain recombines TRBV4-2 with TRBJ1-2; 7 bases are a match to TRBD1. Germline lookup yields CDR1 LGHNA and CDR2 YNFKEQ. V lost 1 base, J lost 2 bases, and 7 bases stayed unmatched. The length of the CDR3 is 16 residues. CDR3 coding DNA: TGTGCCAGCAGCCAAGGCCCGGGACAGCAGAACTATGGCTACACCTTC. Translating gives CASSQGPGQQNYGYTF.

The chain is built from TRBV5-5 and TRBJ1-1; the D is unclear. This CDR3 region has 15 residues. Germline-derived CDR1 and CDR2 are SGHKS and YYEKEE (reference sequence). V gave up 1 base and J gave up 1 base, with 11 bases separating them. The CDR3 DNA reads TGTGCCAGCAGCTTGAATAGGTGGGGGAACACTGAAGCTTTCTTT. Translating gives CASSLNRWGNTEAFF.

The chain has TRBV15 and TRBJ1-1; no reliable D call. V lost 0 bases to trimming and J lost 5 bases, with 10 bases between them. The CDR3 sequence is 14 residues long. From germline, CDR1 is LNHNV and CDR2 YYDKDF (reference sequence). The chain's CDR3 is CATSRDGRVTEAFF. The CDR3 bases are TGTGCCACCAGCAGAGATGGTCGGGTGACTGAAGCTTTCTTT.

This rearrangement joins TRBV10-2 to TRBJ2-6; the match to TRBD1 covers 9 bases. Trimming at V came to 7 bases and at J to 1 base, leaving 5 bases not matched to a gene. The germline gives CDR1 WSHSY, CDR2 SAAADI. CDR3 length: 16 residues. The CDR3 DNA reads TGCGCCAGCACCGGGACAGGGCTTTCTGGGGCCAACGTCCTGACTTTC. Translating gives CASTGTGLSGANVLTF.

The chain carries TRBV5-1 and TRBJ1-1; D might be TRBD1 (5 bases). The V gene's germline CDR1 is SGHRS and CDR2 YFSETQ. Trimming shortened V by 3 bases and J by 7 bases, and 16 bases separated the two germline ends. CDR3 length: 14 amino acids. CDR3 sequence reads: CASSYRLPGGEAFF. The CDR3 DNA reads TGCGCCAGCAGCTATCGACTCCCGGGGGGTGAAGCTTTCTTT.

CDR3 region: CASRLSDRTNSPLHF. CDR3 nucleotides: TGTGCCAGCAGATTAAGCGACAGGACGAATTCACCCCTCCACTTT. The chain employs TRBV27 and TRBJ1-6; TRBD1 might be the D (6 bases). Germline V gene lookup returns CDR1 MNHEY and CDR2 SMNVEV (reference sequence). Trimming cost V 6 bases and J 7 bases, with 16 bases left between them. This CDR3 comprises 15 residues.

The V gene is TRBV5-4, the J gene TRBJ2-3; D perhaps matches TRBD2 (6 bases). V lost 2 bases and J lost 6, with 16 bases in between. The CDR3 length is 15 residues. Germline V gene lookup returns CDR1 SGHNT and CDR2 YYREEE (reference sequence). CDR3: CASSFKGGFKDTQYF. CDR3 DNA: TGTGCCAGCAGCTTTAAAGGAGGGTTTAAGGATACGCAGTATTTT.

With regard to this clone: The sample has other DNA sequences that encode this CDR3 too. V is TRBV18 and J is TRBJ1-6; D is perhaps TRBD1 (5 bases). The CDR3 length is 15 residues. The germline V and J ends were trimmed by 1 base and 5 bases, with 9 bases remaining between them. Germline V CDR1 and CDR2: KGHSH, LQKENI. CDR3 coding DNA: TGTGCCAGCTCACCACGGCAGGGAGATAATTCACCCCTCCACTTT. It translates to CASSPRQGDNSPLHF.

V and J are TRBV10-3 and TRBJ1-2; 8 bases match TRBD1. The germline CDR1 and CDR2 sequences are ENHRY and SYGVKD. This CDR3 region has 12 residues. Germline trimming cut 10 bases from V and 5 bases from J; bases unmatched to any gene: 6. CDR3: CATGQGAYGYTF. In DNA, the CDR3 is TGTGCCACCGGACAGGGTGCTTATGGCTACACCTTC.

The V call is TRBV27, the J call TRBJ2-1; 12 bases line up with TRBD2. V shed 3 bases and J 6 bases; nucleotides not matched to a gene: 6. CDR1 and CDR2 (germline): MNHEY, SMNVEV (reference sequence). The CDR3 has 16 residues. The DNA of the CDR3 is TGTGCCAGCAGTTTCCTAGCGGGGGGGCTGGGCAATGAGCAGTTCTTC. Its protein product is CASSFLAGGLGNEQFF.

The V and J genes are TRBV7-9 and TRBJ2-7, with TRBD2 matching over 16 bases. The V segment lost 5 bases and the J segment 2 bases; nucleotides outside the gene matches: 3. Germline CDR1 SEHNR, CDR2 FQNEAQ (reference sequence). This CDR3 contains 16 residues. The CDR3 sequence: CASSTGTSGGAYEQYF. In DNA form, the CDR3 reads TGTGCCAGCAGCACCGGGACTAGCGGGGGGGCCTACGAGCAGTACTTC. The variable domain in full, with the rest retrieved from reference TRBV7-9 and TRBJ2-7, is DTGVSQNPRHKITKRGQNVTFRCDPISEHNRLYWYRQTLGQGPEFLTYFQNEAQLEKSRLLSDRFSAERPKGSFSTLEIQRTEQGDSAMYLCASSTGTSGGAYEQYFGPGTRLTVT.

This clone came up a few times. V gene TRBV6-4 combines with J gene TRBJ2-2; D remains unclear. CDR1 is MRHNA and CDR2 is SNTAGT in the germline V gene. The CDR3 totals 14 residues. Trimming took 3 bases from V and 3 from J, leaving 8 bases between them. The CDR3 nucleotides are TGTGCCAGCAGTGATGGGCAGGACACCGGGGAGCTGTTTTTT. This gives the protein CASSDGQDTGELFF.